What follows are 30 T cell receptor beta chains derived from one specimen sequenced in a study of T cell repertoires in aging, cancer and after chemotherapy. A mixed TRB-A/B primer pool amplified rearranged TRB by multiplex touch-down PCR. TCRdb itself ran the multiplex PCR reads through MiXCR, one entry per CDR3 protein. This table has some 2,700 distinct CDR3 sequences, around 24% appearing once. Amplification of TCR beta used genomic DNA extracted from peripheral blood. The sequencing input was blood. The receptor set was obtained from a human donor with a solid tumor.

Concerning this clonotype itself: It may be a read error: a sequence one base away is much more abundant. Without the conserved terminal phenylalanine or tryptophan, this CDR3 likely stems from a read error. J is TRBJ2-1 and V is TRBV6-1; the match to TRBD2 covers 10 bases. V lost 3 bases, J lost 8 bases, and 7 bases stayed unmatched. Looked up from germline, CDR1 is MNHNS and CDR2 is SASEGT. The CDR3 covers 15 residues. DNA of the CDR3: TGTGCCAGCAGTGAGGAGTCTAGCGGGAGCCATGAGCAGTTCCTC. Encoded protein: CASSEESSGSHEQFL.

A few counts support this clonotype. The CDR3 DNA reads as TGTGCCAGCAGCTTAGGGTCTAGCGGGCTACAAGAGACCCAGTACTTC. This translates into CASSLGSSGLQETQYF. This sequence joins TRBV7-9 and TRBJ2-5; 8 positions agree with TRBD2. This CDR3 is built from 16 residues. J was trimmed by 2 bases and V by 1 base; bases with no gene match: 6. CDR1 SEHNR and CDR2 FQNEAQ come from the germline V gene (reference sequence).

V usage is TRBV7-9 and J usage is TRBJ2-1; D is perhaps TRBD1 (6 bases). This CDR3 has 15 residues. Looked up from germline, CDR1 is SEHNR and CDR2 is FQNEAQ (reference sequence). Trimming pared 5 bases from V and 0 bases from J, leaving 11 bases between. DNA of the CDR3: TGTGCCAGCAGCCCCAGGGGCCTCTCCTACAATGAGCAGTTCTTC. Encoded protein: CASSPRGLSYNEQFF. The entire variable domain, with the rest obtained from reference TRBV7-9 and TRBJ2-1, is as follows: DTGVSQNPRHKITKRGQNVTFRCDPISEHNRLYWYRQTLGQGPEFLTYFQNEAQLEKSRLLSDRFSAERPKGSFSTLEIQRTEQGDSAMYLCASSPRGLSYNEQFFGPGTRLTVL.

In this sample, this clonotype is medium-sized (0.01 to 0.1%). This chain links TRBV10-3 with TRBJ2-6, with 9 bases that match TRBD1. J was trimmed by 4 bases and V by 5 bases; bases with no gene match: 12. This CDR3 spans 18 amino acids. The germline V gene encodes CDR1 ENHRY and CDR2 SYGVKD. CDR3 region: CAISPTGTGSFGANVLTF. The CDR3 DNA reads TGTGCCATCAGTCCTACCGGGACAGGGTCGTTCGGGGCCAACGTCCTGACTTTC.

By sample fraction, this clonotype is medium-sized. The chain couples TRBV19 to TRBJ1-1; 7 nucleotides align to TRBD1. CDR1 LNHDA and CDR2 SQIVND come from the germline V gene (reference sequence). The CDR3 spans 13 residues. Unmatched junction bases numbered 4, after V lost 5 bases and J lost 4 bases. CDR3: CASSLGTATEAFF. CDR3 nucleotide sequence: TGTGCCAGTAGTCTAGGGACAGCCACTGAAGCTTTCTTT.

The J gene is TRBJ1-6, the V gene TRBV12-3 or TRBV12-4; the match to TRBD1 covers 9 bases. Trimming took 4 bases from V and 5 from J; bases not matched to a gene: 18. CDR3 length: 20 residues. Written as DNA, the CDR3 is TGTGCCAGCAGTTCGTTAGGACCCTCAGTACAGGGGGCAGATAATTCACCCCTCCACTTT. Its protein is CASSSLGPSVQGADNSPLHF.

This clonotype was observed a few times. The genes are TRBV7-9 and TRBJ2-7; TRBD1 matches 7 bases. The CDR3 is made up of 13 amino acids. The junction had 5 bases not matched to a gene; V was cut back by 4 bases and J by 5 bases. Looked up from germline, CDR1 is SEHNR and CDR2 is FQNEAQ (reference sequence). CDR3 in amino acids: CASSSHTGDEQYF. DNA for the CDR3: TGTGCCAGCAGCTCCCACACAGGGGACGAGCAGTACTTC.

Within the sample, this clonotype is medium-sized. The V gene is TRBV6-5, the J gene TRBJ1-2; D uncertain. The CDR3 contains 12 residues. The ends were cut back, 6 bases at V and 7 bases at J, with 12 bases in the middle. From germline, CDR1 is MNHEY and CDR2 SVGAGI. This CDR3 reads CASRSGVSGYTF. In DNA form, the CDR3 reads TGTGCCAGCAGGAGCGGCGTGAGTGGCTACACCTTC.

By proportion, this clonotype is medium-sized. The V gene is TRBV19, the J gene TRBJ1-3; 7 bases fit TRBD1. CDR1 and CDR2 (germline): LNHDA, SQIVND (reference sequence). The CDR3 length is 15 residues. The J segment lost 1 base and the V segment lost 9 bases, leaving 9 bases of the junction unmatched. CDR3 protein: CASDTRGRSGNTIYF. CDR3 bases: TGTGCCAGCGACACCAGGGGGAGGTCTGGAAACACCATATATTTT.

This clonotype is termed medium-sized. This sequence joins TRBV27 and TRBJ2-7; 9 bases fit TRBD2. Germline trimming cut 7 bases from V and 3 bases from J; bases unmatched to any gene: 7. Germline values: CDR1 MNHEY, CDR2 SMNVEV (reference sequence). This CDR3 comprises 14 residues. This CDR3 is CASMLREGFYEQYF. DNA of the CDR3: TGTGCCAGCATGTTGCGGGAGGGCTTCTACGAGCAGTACTTC.

Relative to its sample, this clonotype is large. This rearrangement joins TRBV19 to TRBJ2-7; D remains ambiguous. V dropped 4 bases and J dropped 2 bases, with 6 bases sitting between them. This CDR3 contains 12 residues. Germline V CDR1 and CDR2: LNHDA, SQIVND (reference sequence). CDR3 coding DNA: TGTGCCAGTAGTAACACGGCCTACGAGCAGTACTTC. Translation gives CASSNTAYEQYF. The full variable domain, with the rest looked up from reference TRBV19 and TRBJ2-7, is DGGITQSPKYLFRKEGQNVTLSCEQNLNHDAMYWYRQDPGQGLRLIYYSQIVNDFQKGDIAEGYSVSREKKESFPLTVTSAQKNPTAFYLCASSNTAYEQYFGPGTRLTVT.

The V and J genes are TRBV28 and TRBJ1-5, with D hard to call. V lost 3 bases, J lost 0 bases, and 6 bases lay in between. The length of the CDR3 is 14 residues. The germline V gene has CDR1 MDHEN and CDR2 SYDVKM. CDR3 region: CASSLAVSNQPQHF. CDR3 coding DNA: TGTGCCAGCAGTTTGGCGGTTAGCAATCAGCCCCAGCATTTT.

This clonotype rates as large (0.1 to 1%). The chain employs TRBV19 and TRBJ2-5, with no clear D. Germline assignment: CDR1 LNHDA and CDR2 SQIVND (reference sequence). CDR3 length: 12 residues. Between the trimmed V and J ends, which lost 5 bases and 0 bases, there was a span of 4 bases. The CDR3 nucleotides read TGTGCCAGTAGTGTCCACCAAGAGACCCAGTACTTC. Residues: CASSVHQETQYF.

This clonotype was seen only a few times. The chain employs TRBV4-1 and TRBJ2-7; D call uncertain. Germline CDR1 and CDR2: MGHRA and YSYEKL. V was cut by 3 bases and J by 5 bases, with 11 bases left in between. The CDR3 extends over 13 amino acids. The CDR3 region has the DNA TGCGCCAGCAGCCACGCCTGGTTAAACGAGCAGTACTTC. Translation gives CASSHAWLNEQYF.

By share of the sample, this clonotype is medium-sized (0.01 to 0.1%). This rearrangement joins TRBV5-4 to TRBJ2-3; possible D gene TRBD2, 7 bases. The CDR3 runs 16 residues. V lost 4 bases and J lost 4, with 19 bases in between. Germline V gene sequence: CDR1 SGHNT, CDR2 YYREEE (reference sequence). The CDR3 nucleotides read TGTGCCAGCAGCATACCATCGGGGGGCCGGGCAGATACGCAGTATTTT. This codes for CASSIPSGGRADTQYF.

This clonotype was counted between two and nine times. The rearrangement joins TRBV7-2 to TRBJ2-2; 7 bases align to TRBD1. CDR1 is SGHTA, CDR2 FQGNSA, per germline. The length of the CDR3 is 17 residues. V lost 6 bases to trimming and J lost 7 bases; unmatched junction nucleotides: 17. The CDR3 region is CASRLTGLAQKGGELFF. CDR3 nucleotide sequence: TGTGCCAGCAGATTGACAGGGCTTGCACAGAAGGGCGGGGAGCTGTTTTTT.

This clonotype rates as medium-sized. CDR3 sequence (DNA): TGTGCCAGTAGTATAGCGGCAGGCGGTCAGCCCCAGCATTTT. It is translated as CASSIAAGGQPQHF. The J gene is TRBJ1-5, the V gene TRBV19; D gene ambiguous. V lost 1 base to trimming and J lost 6 bases, with 10 bases between them. Germline V gives CDR1 LNHDA, CDR2 SQIVND (reference sequence). There are 14 residues in the CDR3.

Relative to its sample, this clonotype is medium-sized (0.01 to 0.1%). Written as DNA, the CDR3 is TGTGCCAGCAGCGACAACTATAGCAATCAGCCCCAGCATTTT. As protein: CASSDNYSNQPQHF. The chain employs TRBV12-3 or TRBV12-4 and TRBJ1-5; no reliable D call. With 6 bases removed from V and 0 bases from J, the gap between germline ends came to 9 bases. The CDR3 covers 14 residues.

This clonotype is labeled large. V is TRBV29-1 and J is TRBJ1-2; the D is unclear. Trimming left V 5 bases short and J 2 bases short, with 12 bases between. The germline V gene has CDR1 SQVTM and CDR2 ANQGSEA. The CDR3 is made up of 13 amino acids. The CDR3 DNA reads TGCAGCGTTACCGGACTGTTCAACTATGGCTACACCTTC. It is translated as CSVTGLFNYGYTF.

This clonotype ranks as large. The rearrangement joins TRBV19 to TRBJ2-2; D possibly matches TRBD1 or TRBD2 (7 bases each). V was trimmed by 7 bases and J by 4 bases, leaving 16 bases between them. Germline CDR1 is LNHDA and CDR2 is SQIVND (reference sequence). CDR3 length equals 15 residues. In DNA form, the CDR3 reads TGTGCCAGTAATCCTTCCAGGGGGGGCACCGGGGAGCTGTTTTTT. Translating it yields CASNPSRGGTGELFF. Based on the CDR3 plus reference TRBV19 and TRBJ2-2, the full variable domain is DGGITQSPKYLFRKEGQNVTLSCEQNLNHDAMYWYRQDPGQGLRLIYYSQIVNDFQKGDIAEGYSVSREKKESFPLTVTSAQKNPTAFYLCASNPSRGGTGELFFGEGSRLTVL.

This clonotype was recorded a few times. This CDR3 is CATSGLAGEQYF. In DNA, the CDR3 is TGTGCCACTAGCGGCCTAGCCGGCGAGCAGTACTTC. The chain recombines TRBV10-3 with TRBJ2-7; 7 bases line up with TRBD2. Trimming at V came to 10 bases and at J to 6 bases, leaving 9 bases not matched to a gene. CDR1 is ENHRY and CDR2 is SYGVKD in the germline V gene. This CDR3 spans 12 amino acids.

This clonotype is labeled medium-sized. V gene TRBV19 combines with J gene TRBJ1-5; D may be TRBD1 (5 bases). Trimming left V 1 base short and J 6 bases short, with 16 bases between. Per the germline V gene, CDR1 is LNHDA and CDR2 is SQIVND (reference sequence). This CDR3 is built from 16 residues. Written as DNA, the CDR3 is TGTGCCAGTAGTATAGGTCGGGGGAAACTTGGTCAGCCCCAGCATTTT. Translating gives CASSIGRGKLGQPQHF.

Judged by abundance, this clonotype is medium-sized. The chain combines TRBV11-2 with TRBJ2-1; 15 nucleotides align to TRBD2. The trim removed 1 base at V and 7 bases at J, leaving 8 bases unmatched. Looked up from germline, CDR1 is SGHAT and CDR2 is FQNNGV. The CDR3 has 18 residues. CDR3 protein: CASSLGTSGRAIRNEQFF. CDR3 in DNA: TGTGCCAGCAGCTTAGGGACTAGCGGGAGGGCCATAAGAAATGAGCAGTTCTTC.

This clonotype is classed as medium-sized. This rearrangement joins TRBV6-2 or TRBV6-3 to TRBJ2-7; no clear D. The germline CDR1 and CDR2 sequences are MNHEY and SVGEGT. CDR3 size: 11 residues. Trimming pared 5 bases from V and 5 bases from J, leaving 7 bases between. The DNA of the CDR3 is TGTGCCAGCAGTACACAAGACGAGCAGTACTTC. This translates into CASSTQDEQYF.

By share, this clonotype ranks as medium-sized (0.01 to 0.1%). The DNA for the CDR3 is TGTGCCAGCAGCTTAGCCAGGGGATCGGACACCGGGGAGCTGTTTTTT. Translated, it gives CASSLARGSDTGELFF. This rearrangement joins TRBV7-2 to TRBJ2-2; TRBD1 is a possible D gene (6 bases). This CDR3 spans 16 amino acids. Trimming stripped 0 bases from V and 3 bases from J, with 11 bases between. Germline CDR1 reads SGHTA; CDR2 reads FQGNSA.

The chain employs TRBV28 and TRBJ2-3; D not certain. This CDR3 is built from 14 residues. CDR1 is MDHEN, CDR2 SYDVKM, per germline. Trimming took off 8 bases at V and 1 base at J, with 13 bases between the two ends. CDR3 protein: CASHDAFGTDTQYF. For the CDR3, the DNA is TGTGCCAGCCACGATGCCTTCGGCACAGATACGCAGTATTTT.

The V and J genes are TRBV28 and TRBJ1-1; 7 bases are shared with TRBD1. In germline, CDR1 is MDHEN, CDR2 SYDVKM. V trimming: 6 bases; J trimming: 8 bases; junction bases outside the gene matches: 15. CDR3 length: 15 amino acids. The CDR3 protein is CASSPTARTGTEAFF. The CDR3 coding sequence is TGTGCCAGCAGCCCAACTGCGAGGACAGGTACCGAAGCTTTCTTT.

This clonotype is judged large. The chain links TRBV19 to TRBJ2-1; TRBD2 agrees at 7 bases. The germline V gene has CDR1 LNHDA and CDR2 SQIVND (reference sequence). The trim removed 8 bases at V and 0 bases at J, leaving 4 bases unmatched. The CDR3 is 14 amino acids. CDR3 sequence: CASGAGVSYNEQFF. In nucleotides, the CDR3 is TGTGCCAGTGGGGCGGGAGTCTCCTACAATGAGCAGTTCTTC.

In regard to this clonotype: Given the absence of the conserved phenylalanine or tryptophan at the CDR3 end, a read error is likely. V gene TRBV11-1 combines with J gene TRBJ1-2, with D uncertain. The CDR3 covers 13 residues. Germline CDR1 reads SGHAT; CDR2 reads FQDESV (reference sequence). The CDR3 DNA reads as TGTGCCAGCAGCTTCCCCCCGGACTATGGATACACCTTA. Protein sequence: CASSFPPDYGYTL.

Judged by abundance, this clonotype is medium-sized (0.01 to 0.1%). This sequence joins TRBV6-5 and TRBJ1-1, with 8 bases identical to TRBD1. Germline values: CDR1 MNHEY, CDR2 SVGAGI. V lost 6 bases, J lost 3 bases, and 6 bases stayed unmatched. CDR3 size: 14 residues. The CDR3 DNA reads TGTGCCAGCAGAAACAGGGGGTCGGACACTGAAGCTTTCTTT. It translates to CASRNRGSDTEAFF.